This TCR beta chain was sequenced during a study of vaccination and CD4 T cells after COVID-19 (dated by TCRdb to the early 2020s). In the study overall: Six males and four females were included in the convalescent cohort, with two Hispanic individuals, seven Caucasians, two Asians and one multiracial person represented. Each participant got two doses of either the Pfizer-BioNTech BNT162b2 vaccine (n=8) or the Moderna mRNA-1273 vaccine (n=2). Post-COVID blood samples were collected from convalescent patients a median of about 92 days after diagnosis, with a range of roughly 30 to 161 days. Post-vaccine blood samples were obtained a median of roughly 75 days after the second vaccine dose, with a range of roughly 13 to 250 days. For stimulating the cultures, overlapping spike peptide pools were used, derived from SARS-CoV-2 as well as from the common cold coronaviruses HCoV-NL63, HCoV-OC43 and HCoV-229E. Control cultures received a CEFX viral epitope pool as the positive control, an HIV-1 Nef peptide pool as the negative control, or no peptide. In 10 COVID-19 convalescent patients and a handful of infection-naive healthy vaccine recipients, the spike-specific CD4+ TCR repertoire before mRNA vaccination was compared with the repertoire after mRNA vaccination. An earlier paper using these donors assessed, at the TCR clonotype level, memory CD4+ T cell crossreactivity between SARS-CoV-2 and common cold coronavirus spike proteins.

For CDR1 and CDR2, the germline V gene lists LGHNT and FRNRAP. V is cut back by 6 bases and J by 4 bases, with 8 bases in the junction unmatched. The CDR3 covers 15 residues, taking in both the cysteine and the phenylalanine. The kept DNA is CDR3 alone, 45 bases in frame from the first base. The sample's treatment or condition label, in plain terms: approximately 9-day PBMC culture with coronavirus spike peptide pools or control peptides (ViraFEST assay). CD4+ T cells from unexposed donors were collected before the COVID-19 pandemic (2011-2018). The ViraFEST assay, used in the study, expanded antigen-specific T cells with peptide pools and then identified the expanded clonotypes through TCR sequencing. Each well held around 1.9 million PBMCs cultured with around 10 ug/ml peptide pools in IMDM containing 5% human AB serum and 9.5 to 10 IU/ml IL-2. Half of the culture medium was replaced with fresh IL-2-containing medium on days 3 and 7. After 10 days of culture, CD4+ T cells were isolated by negative selection using the EasySep CD4+ T cell isolation kit. As cell numbers permitted, CD4+ T cells from unexposed donors were tested for reactivity to SARS-CoV-2 S and N and to four common cold coronavirus spike pools. Ficoll-Paque Plus gradient centrifugation was used to isolate PBMCs from whole blood, and the isolated PBMCs were then either used fresh or cryopreserved at -140C. Triplicate wells were generally used for each culture condition. Leukapheresis product for the unexposed donors was purchased commercially.

The library was produced with PCR. DNA from cultured CD4+ T cells was subjected to TCR sequencing with the Oncomine TCR Beta short-read assay at the Johns Hopkins FTIC core. The QIAamp micro DNA kit was used to extract genomic DNA from the cultured CD4+ T cells. Oncomine TCR Beta libraries from cultured CD4+ T cells were pooled using unique dual indexes and sequenced on an Illumina iSeq 100. In the original analysis: Non-productive sequences were filtered out, and CDR3s that did not start with C, did not end with F or W, or were shorter than 7 amino acids were discarded. Antigen-specific clonotypes were identified with the MANAFEST web application by comparing peptide-stimulated wells with reference and other culture wells. Positive clones required FDR below 0.05, an odds ratio above 5, and productive frequency above 0.1% in at least two of three replicate wells. Clonotypes that were significantly expanded in both SARS-CoV-2 spike wells and at least one common cold coronavirus spike condition were defined as cross-reactive. Similarity between CDR3 sequences was evaluated in R version 3.6.1 using Levenshtein distances (stringdist) and unrooted phylogenetic trees (ape). Starting from the raw public reads, TCRdb applied fastp trimming at Q25, assembled clones with MiXCR and retained in-frame beta chains. Every entry covers one CDR3 protein and lists the most common genes and DNA from its rows. The authors' filters were not applied to this entry. The sample includes some 8,100 distinct CDR3 sequences, with 43% observed a single time. The ten biggest clones cover approximately 15% of the sample.

Broader findings and caveats from the paper: Nearly all vaccine-specific clones in convalescent patients (304 of 307) were mono-reactive for SARS-CoV-2 spike rather than cross-reactive with common cold coronaviruses. An increase in the median number of SARS-CoV-2-reactive clonotypes from 21 after infection to roughly 36 after vaccination was observed, but the change was not found to be significant. The study included relatively few convalescent patients and did not analyze early timepoints after natural infection. Among convalescent patients, a median about 86% of the SARS-CoV-2-reactive clones seen after vaccination appeared only after vaccination, which suggests priming specific to the vaccine.

Worth noting for this clonotype: Its binding antigen is unknown. No much larger clone is present one base from it, and per-base qualities are unavailable.

The chain links TRBV12-5 with TRBJ1-2, with 10 middle bases fitting TRBD1. What was sequenced was CD4+ T cells from blood, cultured in vitro. The TCR sequence derives from a human donor in good health. The nucleotide sequence is given as TGTGCTAGTGGAAGAGACAGGGGGCCATTCTATGGCTACACCTTC. Its protein is CASGRDRGPFYGYTF. The CDR3, completed at both ends by the reference TRBV12-5 and TRBJ1-2 genes, gives the full variable domain DARVTQTPRHKVTEMGQEVTMRCQPILGHNTVFWYRQTMMQGLELLAYFRNRAPLDDSGMPKDRFSAEMPDATLATLKIQPSEPRDSAVYFCASGRDRGPFYGYTFGSGTRLTVV.